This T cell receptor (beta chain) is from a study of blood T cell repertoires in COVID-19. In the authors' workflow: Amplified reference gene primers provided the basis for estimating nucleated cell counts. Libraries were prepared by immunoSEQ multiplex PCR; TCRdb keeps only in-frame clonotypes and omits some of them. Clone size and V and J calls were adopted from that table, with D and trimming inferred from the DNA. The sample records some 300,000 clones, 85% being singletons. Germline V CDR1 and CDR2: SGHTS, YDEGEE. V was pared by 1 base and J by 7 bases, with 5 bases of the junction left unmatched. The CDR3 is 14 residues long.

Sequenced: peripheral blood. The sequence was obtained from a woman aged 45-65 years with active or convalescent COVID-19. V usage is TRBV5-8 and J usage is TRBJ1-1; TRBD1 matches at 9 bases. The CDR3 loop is CASSLYRDRVEAFF. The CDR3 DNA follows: TGTGCCAGCAGCTTGTACCGGGACAGGGTTGAAGCTTTCTTT.